These 23 T cell receptor beta chains were all obtained from the same sample, sequenced in a study of blood T cell repertoires in COVID-19. The repertoire was sequenced with immunoSEQ multiplex PCR; TCRdb's copy has only in-frame clones and lacks some. The data show 160,000 or so clones, roughly 93% seen once. The material sequenced was peripheral blood. Receptors were obtained from a woman aged 55-70 years with COVID-19, enrolled during active disease.

This rearrangement joins TRBV7-9 to TRBJ1-2; D is undetermined. Germline V lookup: CDR1 SEHNR, CDR2 FQNEAQ (reference sequence). Trimming took 1 base from V and 8 from J, leaving 11 bases between them. CDR3 length: 13 amino acids. The CDR3 DNA is TGTGCCAGCAGCTTAGAGGACGGAGGAGGCTACACCTTC. It yields the protein CASSLEDGGGYTF. Together with reference TRBV7-9 and TRBJ1-2, the CDR3 gives the full variable domain: DTGVSQNPRHKITKRGQNVTFRCDPISEHNRLYWYRQTLGQGPEFLTYFQNEAQLEKSRLLSDRFSAERPKGSFSTLEIQRTEQGDSAMYLCASSLEDGGGYTFGSGTRLTVV.

The chain has TRBV9 and TRBJ2-7, with 8 bases lining up with TRBD1. The CDR3 loop spans 14 amino acids. V was clipped by 2 bases and J by 7 bases; unmatched bases: 8. Germline V gives CDR1 SGDLS, CDR2 YYNGEE. The CDR3 loop is CASSVGTGQGEQYF. CDR3 bases: TGTGCCAGCAGCGTGGGGACAGGCCAGGGGGAGCAGTACTTC.

The CDR3 DNA reads as TGTGCCAGCAGTAAGGGACAGCCTCCCTACGAGCAGTACTTC. Protein sequence: CASSKGQPPYEQYF. The chain recombines TRBV5-8 with TRBJ2-7; TRBD1 matches 7 bases. With 5 bases clipped from V and 2 bases from J, the junction kept 7 bases outside the gene matches. The CDR3 runs 14 residues. Per germline, CDR1 SGHTS and CDR2 YDEGEE.

V is TRBV6-2 or TRBV6-3 and J is TRBJ2-7, with 8 bases aligning to TRBD1. Germline CDR1 and CDR2: MNHEY and SVGEGT. CDR3 size: 14 residues. With 6 bases clipped from V and 3 bases from J, the junction kept 7 bases outside the gene matches. The CDR3 coding sequence is TGTGCCAGCAGCCATGACAGGGGAGGCTACGAGCAGTACTTC. The encoded protein is CASSHDRGGYEQYF.

This chain uses TRBV6-2 or TRBV6-3 with TRBJ1-6, with TRBD1 matching over 9 bases. The CDR3 consists of 15 residues. Germline assignment: CDR1 MNHEY and CDR2 SVGEGT. V lost 2 bases and J lost 7; bases outside the gene matches: 3. The CDR3 sequence: CASSYPQGANSPLHF. The CDR3 coding sequence is TGTGCCAGCAGTTACCCACAGGGGGCCAATTCACCCCTCCACTTT.

The rearrangement uses TRBV4-2 and TRBJ2-7, with 7 bases lining up with TRBD1. Germline V CDR1 and CDR2: LGHNA, YNFKEQ. This CDR3 contains 18 residues. The V segment lost 0 bases and the J segment 3 bases; nucleotides outside the gene matches: 14. The CDR3 DNA reads TGTGCCAGCAGCCAAGAAACTACATCATCCGGGACAGACTACGAGCAGTACTTC. The encoded protein is CASSQETTSSGTDYEQYF.

The rearrangement joins TRBV13 to TRBJ1-1; tentative D call: TRBD1 (5 bases). Per germline, CDR1 PRHDT and CDR2 FYEKMQ (reference sequence). The CDR3 runs 16 residues. V dropped 2 bases and J dropped 0 bases, with 13 bases sitting between them. CDR3 nucleotides: TGTGCCAGCAGCTTACGTGCGGGGCTTATGAACACTGAAGCTTTCTTT. Translation: CASSLRAGLMNTEAFF.

This clone was seen only once. V usage is TRBV29-1 and J usage is TRBJ1-1; D gene ambiguous. CDR3 length equals 12 residues. V lost 4 bases and J 2 bases, leaving 8 bases between the germline ends. Germline V lookup: CDR1 SQVTM, CDR2 ANQGSEA. Written as DNA, the CDR3 is TGCAGCGTTGGGTCACAAAACACTGAAGCTTTCTTT. It translates to CSVGSQNTEAFF.

The chain links TRBV10-3 to TRBJ2-1; 11 bases are a match to TRBD2. Trimming took 7 bases from V and 10 from J; bases not matched to a gene: 9. CDR1 and CDR2 from the germline V gene are ENHRY and SYGVKD. CDR3 length: 14 residues. In DNA, the CDR3 is TGTGCCATCAAGGCATTAGCGGGGGGGGGAGAGCAGTTCTTC. Its translation is CAIKALAGGGEQFF.

The V gene is TRBV7-2, the J gene TRBJ1-5; D unclear. This CDR3 is 17 amino acids long. Trimming removed 1 base from V and 0 bases from J, with 13 bases in between. Germline-derived CDR1 and CDR2 are SGHTA and FQGNSA. DNA for the CDR3: TGTGCCAGCAGCTTAGAATGGGCGGGCAATAGCAATCAGCCCCAGCATTTT. Translating it yields CASSLEWAGNSNQPQHF.

The V and J genes are TRBV11-2 and TRBJ2-1; a weak D match, TRBD2 (5 bases). The CDR3 covers 14 residues. The V gene lost 4 bases and the J gene lost 8 bases, with 15 bases spanning the gap. Germline V gene lookup returns CDR1 SGHAT and CDR2 FQNNGV. CDR3 sequence (DNA): TGTGCCAGCAGCTCCATGCCGGGAATCGATGAGCAGTTCTTC. Protein sequence: CASSSMPGIDEQFF.

The gene calls are TRBV4-2 and TRBJ2-5, with a tentative D call TRBD2 (5 bases). CDR1 is LGHNA and CDR2 is YNFKEQ in the germline V gene. V gave up 0 bases and J gave up 1 base, with 12 bases separating them. The CDR3 runs to 16 residues. As DNA, the CDR3 is TGTGCCAGCAGCCAAGATACGAGGGTGCTCCAAGAGACCCAGTACTTC. Its translation: CASSQDTRVLQETQYF.

The V gene is TRBV5-6, the J gene TRBJ1-2; D is unclear. The CDR3 is made up of 14 amino acids. The germline V gene encodes CDR1 SGHDT and CDR2 YYEEEE. V shed 2 bases and J shed 2 bases, with 10 bases lying between them. CDR3 loop: CASSLRAVNYGYTF. The CDR3 DNA follows: TGTGCCAGCAGCTTACGCGCGGTGAACTATGGCTACACCTTC.

The rearrangement links TRBV6-4 to TRBJ1-1, with D maybe TRBD1 (5 bases). The V gene's germline CDR1 is MRHNA and CDR2 SNTAGT. V shed 4 bases and J shed 2 bases, with 8 bases lying between them. There are 13 residues in the CDR3. The CDR3: CASSAQGNTEAFF. The DNA of the CDR3 is TGTGCCAGCAGTGCCCAGGGAAACACTGAAGCTTTCTTT.

J is TRBJ1-5 and V is TRBV4-1; 7 positions match TRBD1. V lost 1 base and J lost 2; bases outside the gene matches: 2. Germline V lookup: CDR1 MGHRA, CDR2 YSYEKL. The CDR3 sequence is 15 residues long. Here the CDR3 DNA reads TGCGCCAGCAGCCAAGTCGGGACAGGCAATCAGCCCCAGCATTTT. The encoded protein is CASSQVGTGNQPQHF.

V and J are TRBV2 and TRBJ2-1, with 7 bases matching TRBD1. The CDR3 spans 12 residues. Trimming removed 9 bases from V and 5 bases from J; junction bases left unmatched: 4. Per germline, CDR1 SNHLY and CDR2 FYNNEI. This CDR3 reads CARGDRDNEQFF. The CDR3 DNA reads TGTGCCAGGGGGGACAGAGACAATGAGCAGTTCTTC.

The chain carries TRBV27 and TRBJ2-1, with 9 bases fitting TRBD2. The CDR3 has 14 residues. J lost 4 bases, V lost 6 bases, and 4 bases had no gene match. Germline assignment: CDR1 MNHEY and CDR2 SMNVEV (reference sequence). The CDR3, as DNA: TGTGCCAGCAGCGCGGGGGGGCATTACAATGAGCAGTTCTTC. It translates to CASSAGGHYNEQFF.

The gene calls are TRBV2 and TRBJ2-7; unclear D gene. The germline V gene has CDR1 SNHLY and CDR2 FYNNEI. The CDR3 is 16 amino acids. Trimming left V 6 bases short and J 0 bases short, with 18 bases between. CDR3 sequence (DNA): TGTGCCAGCAGCCCCAAACTTGATCGGTACTCCTACGAGCAGTACTTC. The encoded protein is CASSPKLDRYSYEQYF.

Here the CDR3 DNA reads TGCAGTGCTAGTGGGGTCCTCCGGGGGGTTAACAATGAGCAGTTCTTC. This codes for CSASGVLRGVNNEQFF. The V call is TRBV20-1, the J call TRBJ2-1; 7 nucleotides agree with TRBD2. Germline CDR1 is DFQATT and CDR2 is SNEGSKA (reference sequence). Losses at the gene ends were 3 bases for V and 5 bases for J; bases not matched to a gene: 13. CDR3 size: 16 residues.

The V gene is TRBV5-4, the J gene TRBJ2-1; 12 bases agree with TRBD2. Trimming removed 4 bases from V and 8 bases from J; junction bases left unmatched: 1. Germline V lookup: CDR1 SGHNT, CDR2 YYREEE (reference sequence). The CDR3 runs to 13 residues. The CDR3 DNA is TGTGCCAGCAGCCTAGCGGGGGGGCATGAGCAGTTCTTC. The encoded protein is CASSLAGGHEQFF.

The V and J genes are TRBV5-8 and TRBJ2-5; TRBD1 might be the D (5 bases). V lost 5 bases to trimming and J lost 9 bases, with 11 bases between them. From germline, CDR1 is SGHTS and CDR2 YDEGEE. The CDR3 is 11 residues long. The CDR3 loop reads CASRAIGAQYF. The CDR3 DNA is TGTGCCAGCAGGGCTATAGGGGCCCAGTACTTC.

The chain joins TRBV9 to TRBJ1-2; D unresolved. V was cut by 3 bases and J by 7 bases, with 13 bases left in between. Germline-derived CDR1 and CDR2 are SGDLS and YYNGEE. CDR3 length: 13 residues. CDR3 sequence (DNA): TGTGCCAGCAGCGATCCAGGAGGGTTTGGCTACACCTTC. It specifies CASSDPGGFGYTF.

This rearrangement joins TRBV4-1 to TRBJ2-5; TRBD2 matches at 8 bases. The J segment lost 4 bases and the V segment lost 4 bases, leaving 2 bases of the junction unmatched. In germline, CDR1 is MGHRA, CDR2 YSYEKL. The CDR3 loop spans 13 amino acids. CDR3 nucleotide sequence: TGCGCCAGCAGCCTCAGCGGGGGAGAGACCCAGTACTTC. Its translation is CASSLSGGETQYF.